This TCR beta chain was documented in a study of CD8+ T cells in alopecia areata. Treatment defined: oral pan-JAK inhibitor, 5-10 mg twice daily. This clone was seen a few times. Antigen: not known. Study-level findings and limits: It was observed that many expanded lesional clones persisted in scalp and blood during tofacitinib.

Extracted from the samples, RNA was reverse transcribed into cDNA to serve as the sequencing template. Generated by immunoSEQ multiplex PCR, the TCRdb table keeps only in-frame clones and is missing some. The data contain 200,000 to 250,000 clones, about 58% of them singletons. CDR3 size: 14 residues. Germline CDR1 reads MNHEY; CDR2 reads SMNVEV (reference sequence). The V end was cut by 4 bases, the J end by 2 bases, with 9 bases between. The chain couples TRBV27 to TRBJ2-1, with a possible D match to TRBD1 (5 bases). The source material was CD4+ T cells sorted from blood, sampled at week 4, from a patient treated with tofacitinib. This TCR derives from a human donor with alopecia areata. CDR3 loop: CASSWGIAYNEQFF. In nucleotides, the CDR3 is TGTGCCAGCAGTTGGGGCATAGCCTACAATGAGCAGTTCTTC.